Listed below are T cell receptor beta chains from one sample, sequenced in a study of CD8+ T cells in alopecia areata. Some clones are missing from TCRdb's copy, which holds only in-frame ones; the method was immunoSEQ multiplex PCR. This table has about 91,000 clones, 35% to 50% appearing once. The source material was CD4+ T cells sorted from blood. The receptor source for this set is a human donor with alopecia areata. Each CDR3 is given with its conserved first and last residue. D genes are given only for firm matches. Not every row has a clone size; where given, it reads once, few, many or a size class.

>-|TRBV29-1|TRBD1|TRBJ2-3
TGCAGCGCTGACCCGGGGACAGCGAGCACAGATACGCAGTATTTT
CSADPGTASTDTQYF
>few|TRBV29-1|-|TRBJ2-7
TGCAGCGCAGGAGGGTGGTTCGAGCAGTACTTC
CSAGGWFEQYF
>-|TRBV29-1|TRBD2|TRBJ2-1
TGCAGCGTTACCCTAGCGGGAGTTTTGAATGAGCAGTTCTTC
CSVTLAGVLNEQFF
>few|TRBV2|-|TRBJ2-3
TGTGCCAGCAGAGGGACGAACAAAAATGCAGATACGCAGTATTTT
CASRGTNKNADTQYF
>-|TRBV5-1|TRBD1|TRBJ1-1
TGCGCCAGCAGCCCGAGGAGTGACAGGGAAATAACTGAAGCTTTCTTT
CASSPRSDREITEAFF
>-|TRBV28|TRBD2|TRBJ2-5
TGTGCCAGCAGTGCTAGCGGGGGGTGGGAGACCCAGTACTTC
CASSASGGWETQYF
>-|TRBV5-1|-|TRBJ2-5
TGCGCCAGCAGCTTGAACGCTGGGGGAGAAGAGACCCAGTACTTC
CASSLNAGGEETQYF
>-|TRBV6-5|-|TRBJ2-5
TGTGCCAGCTGGACACCACGAGGGGAGACCCAGTACTTC
CASWTPRGETQYF
>-|TRBV29-1|TRBD2|TRBJ2-7
TGCAGCGCCGAGGGGACTAGCGGGAGCCACTACGAGCAGTACTTC
CSAEGTSGSHYEQYF
>few|TRBV29-1|-|TRBJ1-1
TGCAGCGTTGGGGCGCTAGCGAACACTGAAGCTTTCTTT
CSVGALANTEAFF
>-|TRBV29-1|-|TRBJ2-2
TGCAGCGTTCCAGGGATCGGCACCGGGGAGCTGTTTTTT
CSVPGIGTGELFF
>-|TRBV29-1|-|TRBJ2-2
TGCAGCGTTGACACAGGGTCGAACACCGGGGAGCTGTTTTTT
CSVDTGSNTGELFF
>-|TRBV28|-|TRBJ2-1
TGTGCCAGCAGTTTAGCCACGGGACGGATAAATGAGCAGTTCTTC
CASSLATGRINEQFF
>-|TRBV20-1|-|TRBJ2-5
TGCAGTGCTCCCGGCTCGGAGACCCAGTACTTC
CSAPGSETQYF
>-|TRBV10-2|TRBD1|TRBJ1-6
TGCGCCAGCAGTACCACAGGGGGCGGTTCACCCCTCCACTTT
CASSTTGGGSPLHF
>-|TRBV30|-|TRBJ2-5
TGTGCCTGGGGGACGGGACTTCAAGAGACCCAGTACTTC
CAWGTGLQETQYF
>few|TRBV6-4|-|TRBJ2-3
TGTGCCAGCAGTGACCACTGGAGAGATACGCAGTATTTT
CASSDHWRDTQYF
>-|TRBV30|-|TRBJ2-5
TGTGCCTGGAGTGTACAGGAGACCCAGTACTTC
CAWSVQETQYF
>-|TRBV23-1|-|TRBJ2-4
TGCGCCAGCAGTCCCCCGCGGATAGCCAAAAACATTCAGTACTTC
CASSPPRIAKNIQYF
>few|TRBV2|TRBD2|TRBJ2-5
TGTGCCAGCAGCATACTAGCGGAAGAGACCCAGTACTTC
CASSILAEETQYF
>few|TRBV29-1|-|TRBJ2-4
TGCAGCGTTGAAGAAGGGGCGGGAAACATTCAGTACTTC
CSVEEGAGNIQYF
>-|TRBV10-3|TRBD2|TRBJ2-1
TGTGCCATCAGTGAGGGACTAGCGGACTACAATGAGCAGTTCTTC
CAISEGLADYNEQFF
>few|TRBV29-1|-|TRBJ2-5
TGCAGCGTTGTTCTGAAACTCCAAGAGACCCAGTACTTC
CSVVLKLQETQYF
>-|TRBV29-1|-|TRBJ2-1
TGCAGCGTTGAAGATTCGGGAACTCGGAATGAGCAGTTCTTC
CSVEDSGTRNEQFF
>-|TRBV9|-|TRBJ2-5
TGTGCCAGCAGCGTAGGTGGAACCCAAGAGACCCAGTACTTC
CASSVGGTQETQYF
>-|TRBV28|-|TRBJ1-1
TGTGCCAGCGGGCCTGAAGCTTTCTTT
CASGPEAFF